This T cell receptor (beta chain) was sequenced for a study of T cells in Graves' hyperthyroidism and ophthalmopathy. Study in general: Pretreatment peripheral blood was obtained at initial diagnosis.

CDR3 length: 14 residues. With V trimmed by 5 bases and J by 8 bases, 7 bases remained unmatched. CDR1 and CDR2 (germline): SGHVS, FQNEAQ. The investigators amplified TCR beta CDR3 regions from RNA transcripts. In the first-round RT-PCR of the TCR CDR3, the HTBI primer set was used. Using its own MiXCR run on the multiplex PCR reads, TCRdb lists one record per CDR3 protein. The sample contains about 600,000 distinct CDR3 sequences, roughly 16% of which appear only once. Inclusion characteristics of ophthalmopathy patients comprised a Clinical Activity Score of at least 3, a NOSPECS grade of at least 4, and duration under 3 months. Diagnoses were made from clinical symptoms, serum measures (thyroxine and TRAb), thyroid ultrasound and orbital computed tomography. In this sample, this clonotype turned up many times.

Specimen: blood. The chain recombines TRBV7-8 with TRBJ2-1; 9 positions agree with TRBD1. The sequence came from a woman aged 40 to 50 with Graves' ophthalmopathy. The CDR3 DNA reads TGTGCCAGCAGCCCGGGACAGGGTAATTATGAGCAGTTCTTC. Protein: CASSPGQGNYEQFF.